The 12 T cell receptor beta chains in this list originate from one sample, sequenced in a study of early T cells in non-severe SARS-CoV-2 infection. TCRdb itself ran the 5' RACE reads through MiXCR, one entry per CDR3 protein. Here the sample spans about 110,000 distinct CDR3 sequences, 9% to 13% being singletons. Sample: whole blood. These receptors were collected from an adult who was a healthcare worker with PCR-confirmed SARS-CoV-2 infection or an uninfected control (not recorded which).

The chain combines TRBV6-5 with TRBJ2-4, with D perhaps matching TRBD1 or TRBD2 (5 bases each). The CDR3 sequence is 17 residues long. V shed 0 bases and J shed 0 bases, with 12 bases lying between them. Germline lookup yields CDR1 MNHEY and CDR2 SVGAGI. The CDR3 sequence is CASSYSSSGTAKNIQYF. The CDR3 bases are TGTGCCAGCAGTTACTCCTCCTCGGGGACAGCCAAAAACATTCAGTACTTC.

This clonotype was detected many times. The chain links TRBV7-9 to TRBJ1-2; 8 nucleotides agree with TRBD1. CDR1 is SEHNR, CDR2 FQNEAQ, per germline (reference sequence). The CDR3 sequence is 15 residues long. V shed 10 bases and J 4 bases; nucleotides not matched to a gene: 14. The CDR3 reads CATQLTGGMIYGYTF. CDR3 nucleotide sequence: TGTGCCACACAACTCACAGGGGGTATGATCTATGGCTACACCTTC.

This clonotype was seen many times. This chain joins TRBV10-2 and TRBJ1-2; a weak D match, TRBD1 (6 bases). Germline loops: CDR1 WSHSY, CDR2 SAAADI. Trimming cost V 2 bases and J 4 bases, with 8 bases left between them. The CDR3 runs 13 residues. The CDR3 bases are TGCGCCAGCAGTGAGGGAGGGGGCTATGGCTACACCTTC. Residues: CASSEGGGYGYTF.

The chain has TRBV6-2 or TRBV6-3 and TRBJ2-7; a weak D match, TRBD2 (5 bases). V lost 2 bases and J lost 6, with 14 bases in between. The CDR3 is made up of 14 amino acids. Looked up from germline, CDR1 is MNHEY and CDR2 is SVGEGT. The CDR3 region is CASSYPGGASEQYF. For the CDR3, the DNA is TGTGCCAGCAGTTACCCTGGAGGAGCAAGCGAGCAGTACTTC.

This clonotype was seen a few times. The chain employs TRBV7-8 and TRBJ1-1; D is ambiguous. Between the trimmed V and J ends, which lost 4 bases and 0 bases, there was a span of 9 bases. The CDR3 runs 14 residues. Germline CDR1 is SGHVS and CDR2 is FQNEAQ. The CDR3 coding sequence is TGTGCCAGCAGCTCCGGCCACGTGAACACTGAAGCTTTCTTT. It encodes CASSSGHVNTEAFF.

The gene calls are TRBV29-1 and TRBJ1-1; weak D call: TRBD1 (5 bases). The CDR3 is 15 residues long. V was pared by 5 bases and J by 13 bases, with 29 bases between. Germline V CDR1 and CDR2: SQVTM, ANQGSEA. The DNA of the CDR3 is TGCAGCGTTCAGGGTCGCGCTGGGTCTCTTGCGCGAGGTTTCTTT. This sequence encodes CSVQGRAGSLARGFF.

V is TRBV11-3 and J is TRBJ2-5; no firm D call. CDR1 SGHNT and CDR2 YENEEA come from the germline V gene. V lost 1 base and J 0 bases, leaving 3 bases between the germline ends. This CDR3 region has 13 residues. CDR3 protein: CASSLVDQETQYF. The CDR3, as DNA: TGTGCCAGCAGCTTAGTCGACCAAGAGACCCAGTACTTC.

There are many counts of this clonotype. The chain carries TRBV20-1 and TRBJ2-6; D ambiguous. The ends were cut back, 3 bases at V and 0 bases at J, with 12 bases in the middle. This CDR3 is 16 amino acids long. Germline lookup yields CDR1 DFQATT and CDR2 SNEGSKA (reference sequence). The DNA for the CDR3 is TGCAGTGCTAGTGCGGCCCGCCGCTCTGGGGCCAACGTCCTGACTTTC. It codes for CSASAARRSGANVLTF.

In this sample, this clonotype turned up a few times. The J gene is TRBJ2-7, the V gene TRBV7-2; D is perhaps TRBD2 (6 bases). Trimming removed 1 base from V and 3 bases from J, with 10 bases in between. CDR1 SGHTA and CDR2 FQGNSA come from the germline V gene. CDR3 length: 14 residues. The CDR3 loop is CASSLGGVVYEQYF. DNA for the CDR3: TGTGCCAGCAGCTTAGGGGGGGTGGTCTACGAGCAGTACTTC.

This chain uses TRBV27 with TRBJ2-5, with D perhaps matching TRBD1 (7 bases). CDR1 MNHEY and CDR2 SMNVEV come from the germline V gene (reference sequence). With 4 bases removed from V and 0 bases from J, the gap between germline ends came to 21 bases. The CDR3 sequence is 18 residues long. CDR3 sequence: CASSSETGLGGNQETQYF. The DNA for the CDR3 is TGTGCCAGCAGTTCCGAGACAGGGTTAGGAGGGAACCAAGAGACCCAGTACTTC.

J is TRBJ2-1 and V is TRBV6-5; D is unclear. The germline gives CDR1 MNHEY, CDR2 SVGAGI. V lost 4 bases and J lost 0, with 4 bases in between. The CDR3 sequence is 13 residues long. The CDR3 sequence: CASSSLSYNEQFF. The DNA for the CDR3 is TGTGCCAGCAGTTCCCTCTCCTACAATGAGCAGTTCTTC.

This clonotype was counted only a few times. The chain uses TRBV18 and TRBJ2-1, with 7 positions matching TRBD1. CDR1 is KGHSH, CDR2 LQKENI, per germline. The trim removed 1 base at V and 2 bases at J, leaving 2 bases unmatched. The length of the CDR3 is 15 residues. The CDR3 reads CASSPRDSPYNEQFF. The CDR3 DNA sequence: TGTGCCAGCTCACCACGGGACAGCCCCTACAATGAGCAGTTCTTC.